These T cell receptor beta chains were read from a single sample in a study of blood T cell repertoires in COVID-19. Clones were sequenced by immunoSEQ multiplex PCR, and TCRdb holds only the in-frame ones, with some missing. The table lists approximately 46,000 clones, approximately 86% of them singletons. Sequenced: peripheral blood. These receptors came from a man aged 55-75 years with active or convalescent COVID-19. Each CDR3 is given with its conserved first and last residue. The D gene is left open where the match is weak. Part of the rows lack a size; the others show once, few, many or a class for expanded clones.

v_call: TRBV5-6; j_call: TRBJ1-3; d_call: -; clone_size: -; cdr3_nt: TGTGCCAGCAGCTTGCGGGTTCCTGGAAACACCATATATTTT; cdr3_aa: CASSLRVPGNTIYF
v_call: TRBV6-5; j_call: TRBJ1-6; d_call: TRBD1; clone_size: -; cdr3_nt: TGTGCCAGCAGTTACGGGACAGGGATAAATTCACCCCTCCACTTT; cdr3_aa: CASSYGTGINSPLHF
v_call: TRBV7-2; j_call: TRBJ1-2; d_call: TRBD1; clone_size: -; cdr3_nt: TGTGCCAGCAGAGCCTGGGACAGGGGTGGCTACACCTTC; cdr3_aa: CASRAWDRGGYTF
v_call: TRBV10-2; j_call: TRBJ2-3; d_call: TRBD1; clone_size: -; cdr3_nt: TGCGCCAGCAGTGAGCAGGGGGCAGATACGCAGTATTTT; cdr3_aa: CASSEQGADTQYF
v_call: TRBV11-2; j_call: TRBJ2-2; d_call: -; clone_size: few; cdr3_nt: TGTGCCAGCAGCTTAGTTCTTACCGGGGAGCTGTTTTTT; cdr3_aa: CASSLVLTGELFF
v_call: TRBV4-1; j_call: TRBJ2-5; d_call: TRBD1; clone_size: -; cdr3_nt: TGCGCCAGCAGCCAGAGGACAGGACCCGGGGAGACCCAGTACTTC; cdr3_aa: CASSQRTGPGETQYF
v_call: TRBV30; j_call: TRBJ1-4; d_call: -; clone_size: -; cdr3_nt: TGTGCCTGGAGTGTCCGTGAAAAACTGTTTTTT; cdr3_aa: CAWSVREKLFF
v_call: TRBV10-2; j_call: TRBJ1-3; d_call: -; clone_size: -; cdr3_nt: TGCGCCAGCAGTGAAAGACCGGGCTCTGGAAACACCATATATTTT; cdr3_aa: CASSERPGSGNTIYF
v_call: TRBV19; j_call: TRBJ2-5; d_call: TRBD2; clone_size: -; cdr3_nt: TGTGCCAGTAGTCCTGGGGGGGGACGAGAGACCCAGTACTTC; cdr3_aa: CASSPGGGRETQYF
v_call: TRBV28; j_call: TRBJ2-5; d_call: TRBD2; clone_size: -; cdr3_nt: TGTGCCAGCAGTTTATTCCCAGCGGGGGGTTGGGAGACCCAGTACTTC; cdr3_aa: CASSLFPAGGWETQYF
v_call: TRBV1; j_call: TRBJ2-2; d_call: -; clone_size: -; cdr3_nt: TGCACCAGCAGCCAAGATGTCCAGGGAGGAAGCACCGGGGAGCTGTTTTTT; cdr3_aa: CTSSQDVQGGSTGELFF
v_call: TRBV5-1; j_call: TRBJ1-2; d_call: TRBD1; clone_size: -; cdr3_nt: TGCGCCAGCAGCTTGGGCCAGGGGGTTAACTATGGCTACACCTTC; cdr3_aa: CASSLGQGVNYGYTF
v_call: TRBV10-3; j_call: TRBJ2-1; d_call: -; clone_size: -; cdr3_nt: TGTGCCATCAGTGAAGGGCGGGGGCCGTACAATGAGCAGTTCTTC; cdr3_aa: CAISEGRGPYNEQFF
v_call: TRBV30; j_call: TRBJ1-1; d_call: -; clone_size: once; cdr3_nt: TGTGCCTGGTCCAGACGGGACACTGAAGCTTTCTTT; cdr3_aa: CAWSRRDTEAFF
v_call: TRBV7-2; j_call: TRBJ2-5; d_call: -; clone_size: -; cdr3_nt: TGTGCCAGCAGCTTAGTGAGGGAGGCGGAGACCCAGTACTTC; cdr3_aa: CASSLVREAETQYF
v_call: TRBV5-1; j_call: TRBJ1-1; d_call: TRBD1; clone_size: -; cdr3_nt: TGCGCCAGCAGCTTGGACCCGGGACAGCTGGCGGCCACTGAAGCTTTCTTT; cdr3_aa: CASSLDPGQLAATEAFF
v_call: TRBV5-1; j_call: TRBJ1-4; d_call: -; clone_size: -; cdr3_nt: TGCGCCAGCAGCTTGGCGACAGGTCGAAATGAAAAACTGTTTTTT; cdr3_aa: CASSLATGRNEKLFF
v_call: TRBV5-1; j_call: TRBJ1-2; d_call: -; clone_size: -; cdr3_nt: TGCGCCAGCAGCTTGGAGGGAGGGAACTATGGCTACACCTTC; cdr3_aa: CASSLEGGNYGYTF
v_call: TRBV7-2; j_call: TRBJ1-1; d_call: -; clone_size: -; cdr3_nt: TGTGCCAGCAGCTTATCTAGATTCGACAGCAGAACAAGTGAAGCTTTCTTT; cdr3_aa: CASSLSRFDSRTSEAFF
v_call: TRBV5-4; j_call: TRBJ1-2; d_call: -; clone_size: -; cdr3_nt: TGTGCCAGCAGCTTGAGCAGGACTAACTATGGCTACACCTTC; cdr3_aa: CASSLSRTNYGYTF
v_call: TRBV3-1/TRBV3-2; j_call: TRBJ1-4; d_call: TRBD1; clone_size: once; cdr3_nt: TGTGCCAGCGCTGACAGGGGGCCAGCTAATGAAAAACTGTTTTTT; cdr3_aa: CASADRGPANEKLFF
v_call: TRBV9; j_call: TRBJ2-7; d_call: -; clone_size: -; cdr3_nt: TGTGCCAGCAGCGGAAACAGGGCCGAGCAGTACTTC; cdr3_aa: CASSGNRAEQYF
v_call: TRBV12-3/TRBV12-4; j_call: TRBJ1-3; d_call: -; clone_size: -; cdr3_nt: TGTGCCAGCAACTTAAACTCTGGAAACACCATATATTTT; cdr3_aa: CASNLNSGNTIYF
v_call: TRBV5-6; j_call: TRBJ2-5; d_call: TRBD1; clone_size: -; cdr3_nt: TGTGCCAGCAGCCCAGACAGGGCCCGGACCCAGTACTTC; cdr3_aa: CASSPDRARTQYF
v_call: TRBV4-2; j_call: TRBJ2-7; d_call: TRBD1; clone_size: -; cdr3_nt: TGTGCCAGCAGCCAAGATCGGGGACAGGGAGTAACGTCCTACGAGCAGTACTTC; cdr3_aa: CASSQDRGQGVTSYEQYF
v_call: TRBV4-1; j_call: TRBJ1-1; d_call: -; clone_size: -; cdr3_nt: TGCGCCAGCAGTAGACAGATGAACACTGAAGCTTTCTTT; cdr3_aa: CASSRQMNTEAFF
v_call: TRBV29-1; j_call: TRBJ1-1; d_call: -; clone_size: -; cdr3_nt: TGCAGCGTTGTGGGACAAGCGAACACTGAAGCTTTCTTT; cdr3_aa: CSVVGQANTEAFF
v_call: TRBV7-2; j_call: TRBJ1-5; d_call: -; clone_size: -; cdr3_nt: TGTGCCAGCAGCTTAGAGACGGGGGGAAATCAGCCCCAGCATTTT; cdr3_aa: CASSLETGGNQPQHF
v_call: TRBV28; j_call: TRBJ2-7; d_call: TRBD2; clone_size: once; cdr3_nt: TGTGCCAGCAGTTTACGGAGCGGGGGGCGGCCCCACGAGCAGTACTTC; cdr3_aa: CASSLRSGGRPHEQYF
v_call: TRBV27; j_call: TRBJ1-1; d_call: -; clone_size: -; cdr3_nt: TGTGCCAGCAGCAAAAAGCGGAACACTGAAGCTTTCTTT; cdr3_aa: CASSKKRNTEAFF
v_call: TRBV2; j_call: TRBJ2-7; d_call: -; clone_size: -; cdr3_nt: TGTGCCAGCAGTGAAGCTTGGCGGGACGCCGAGCAGTACTTC; cdr3_aa: CASSEAWRDAEQYF
v_call: TRBV10-3; j_call: TRBJ2-5; d_call: -; clone_size: -; cdr3_nt: TGTGCCATCAGTGAGTCTCAGGTCCAAGAGACCCAGTACTTC; cdr3_aa: CAISESQVQETQYF
v_call: TRBV5-1; j_call: TRBJ1-1; d_call: -; clone_size: -; cdr3_nt: TGCGCCAGCAGCATTCAGGGGATGAACACTGAAGCTTTCTTT; cdr3_aa: CASSIQGMNTEAFF
v_call: TRBV4-3; j_call: TRBJ2-7; d_call: TRBD2; clone_size: -; cdr3_nt: TGCGCCAGCAGCCAAGACCACGGGGGGGCTAAGTATGTCGAGCAGTACTTC; cdr3_aa: CASSQDHGGAKYVEQYF
v_call: TRBV7-2; j_call: TRBJ2-6; d_call: TRBD2; clone_size: -; cdr3_nt: TGTGCCAGCAGCTTGGCGGGAGCTGGGGCCAACGTCCTGACTTTC; cdr3_aa: CASSLAGAGANVLTF
v_call: TRBV7-9; j_call: TRBJ1-4; d_call: -; clone_size: -; cdr3_nt: TGTGCCAGCAGCCCAGGGACTAATGAAAAACTGTTTTTT; cdr3_aa: CASSPGTNEKLFF
v_call: TRBV11-2; j_call: TRBJ1-4; d_call: TRBD1; clone_size: few; cdr3_nt: TGTGCCAGCAGCTCTCACCTAGGACAGGGTGGAAATGAAAAACTGTTTTTT; cdr3_aa: CASSSHLGQGGNEKLFF
v_call: TRBV5-1; j_call: TRBJ1-1; d_call: TRBD1; clone_size: -; cdr3_nt: TGCGCCAGCAGCCCGGTACCGGGACAGGGGAGGAACACTGAAGCTTTCTTT; cdr3_aa: CASSPVPGQGRNTEAFF
v_call: TRBV15; j_call: TRBJ1-6; d_call: -; clone_size: -; cdr3_nt: TGTGCCACCAGCGAAGGGGGGGGTAGGGGATATAATTCACCCCTCCACTTT; cdr3_aa: CATSEGGGRGYNSPLHF
v_call: TRBV28; j_call: TRBJ1-3; d_call: -; clone_size: -; cdr3_nt: TGTGCCAGCAGCCAACAGGAGGACTACGACACCATATATTTT; cdr3_aa: CASSQQEDYDTIYF
v_call: TRBV7-2; j_call: TRBJ1-5; d_call: TRBD1; clone_size: once; cdr3_nt: TGTGCCAGCAGCGCCGACAGGGGGCGCAATCAGCCCCAGCATTTT; cdr3_aa: CASSADRGRNQPQHF
v_call: TRBV7-3; j_call: TRBJ2-3; d_call: TRBD2; clone_size: -; cdr3_nt: TGTGCCAGCAGCTTCCCAGCGGGGGCGGGGGGCACAGATACGCAGTATTTT; cdr3_aa: CASSFPAGAGGTDTQYF
v_call: TRBV2; j_call: TRBJ1-6; d_call: TRBD1; clone_size: few; cdr3_nt: TGTGCCAGCACCCGACAGGGATTGGTTTCACCCCTCCACTTT; cdr3_aa: CASTRQGLVSPLHF
v_call: TRBV3-1/TRBV3-2; j_call: TRBJ2-3; d_call: TRBD2; clone_size: -; cdr3_nt: TGTGCCAGCAGCCAGGAGCGGGGGGCCACGGGAGATACGCAGTATTTT; cdr3_aa: CASSQERGATGDTQYF
v_call: TRBV5-1; j_call: TRBJ2-5; d_call: TRBD2; clone_size: few; cdr3_nt: TGCGCCAGCAGCTCGGGACTAGCGGGGGGCGGGACCCAGTACTTC; cdr3_aa: CASSSGLAGGGTQYF
v_call: TRBV5-1; j_call: TRBJ2-3; d_call: -; clone_size: -; cdr3_nt: TGCGCCAGCAGGACCGGGTTATCCACAGATACGCAGTATTTT; cdr3_aa: CASRTGLSTDTQYF
v_call: TRBV7-3; j_call: TRBJ1-2; d_call: -; clone_size: -; cdr3_nt: TGTGCCAGCAGCTTAGGGCAGCAGTATGGCTACACCTTC; cdr3_aa: CASSLGQQYGYTF
v_call: TRBV19; j_call: TRBJ1-6; d_call: -; clone_size: -; cdr3_nt: TGTGCCAGTAGGTCGGGGTTAGGCTCACCCCTCCACTTT; cdr3_aa: CASRSGLGSPLHF
v_call: TRBV7-2; j_call: TRBJ2-5; d_call: TRBD2; clone_size: -; cdr3_nt: TGTGCCAGCAGCTTACATAGCGGGGGGGCCGGGGAGACCCAGTACTTC; cdr3_aa: CASSLHSGGAGETQYF
v_call: TRBV7-2; j_call: TRBJ2-7; d_call: -; clone_size: -; cdr3_nt: TGTGCCAGCAGCTTGGGCAGCACCTACGAGCAGTACTTC; cdr3_aa: CASSLGSTYEQYF